Shown below are 20 T cell receptor beta chains from a single sample sequenced in a study of T-cell memory formation after mild COVID-19 (dated by TCRdb to about 2021). Library construction relied on 5' RACE. This sample was sequenced with an Illumina NovaSeq 6000. The public reads were quality trimmed at Q25 with fastp and then assembled into clones with MiXCR by TCRdb, keeping productive beta chains. Duplicate CDR3 protein sequences are folded into a single record with the most common DNA and genes. The sample profile shows 550,000 to 700,000 distinct CDR3 sequences; approximately 15% of them were found once. The ten largest make up 8.1% of the sample. The sequenced material came from PBMCs or a T cell subset sorted from them (not recorded which). Source of these receptors: an adult woman who had mild COVID-19 (a few samples of this study predate the infection). The sample titles of this study are shuffled in the database, so cell type and time point are left out; the donor was told from shared clones.

There are many counts of this clonotype. The V gene is TRBV5-4, the J gene TRBJ2-7; D remains unclear. The V gene's germline CDR1 is SGHNT and CDR2 YYREEE (reference sequence). The CDR3 runs 14 residues. V lost 4 bases to trimming and J lost 6 bases, with 17 bases between them. CDR3 coding DNA: TGTGCCAGCAGCACCGACCTCCAGGAGAGCGAGCAGTACTTC. Amino acid sequence: CASSTDLQESEQYF.

This rearrangement joins TRBV18 to TRBJ2-7, with a possible D match to TRBD2 (6 bases). Germline CDR1 reads KGHSH; CDR2 reads LQKENI. V was trimmed by 3 bases and J by 1 base, leaving 16 bases between them. The CDR3 totals 16 residues. The chain's CDR3 is CASSPVPRGLSYEQYF. The DNA for the CDR3 is TGTGCCAGCTCACCGGTCCCCCGGGGGTTATCCTACGAGCAGTACTTC.

In its sample, this clonotype was seen a few times. The chain joins TRBV2 to TRBJ1-1, with unresolved D. Trimming stripped 2 bases from V and 7 bases from J, with 8 bases between. The germline gives CDR1 SNHLY, CDR2 FYNNEI. The CDR3 has 12 residues. CDR3 residues: CASSESVGEAFF. CDR3 DNA: TGTGCCAGCAGTGAATCGGTAGGTGAAGCTTTCTTT.

This sequence joins TRBV4-2 and TRBJ2-5; 9 nucleotides match TRBD1. The CDR3 is 16 residues long. Germline values: CDR1 LGHNA, CDR2 YNFKEQ. V lost 2 bases and J lost 5; bases outside the gene matches: 9. The CDR3 nucleotides read TGTGCCAGCAGCCAAACACAGGGGGCGATCGGGGAGACCCAGTACTTC. It is translated as CASSQTQGAIGETQYF.

This clonotype was found a few times. V gene TRBV7-9 combines with J gene TRBJ1-2, with 8 nucleotides matching TRBD1. CDR1 and CDR2 from the germline V gene are SEHNR and FQNEAQ (reference sequence). This CDR3 has 16 amino acids. V shed 5 bases, J shed 2 bases, and the junction held 10 bases outside the gene matches. In nucleotides, the CDR3 is TGTGCCAGCAGCCATCCTGGACAGGGAAGAAACTATGGCTACACCTTC. Protein sequence: CASSHPGQGRNYGYTF.

This clonotype was seen a few times. The chain has TRBV29-1 and TRBJ2-7; 8 bases agree with TRBD2. The ends lost 6 bases at V and 2 bases at J; junction bases unmatched: 9. The germline gives CDR1 SQVTM, CDR2 ANQGSEA. CDR3 length equals 14 residues. CDR3 sequence (DNA): TGCAGCGTGATCCTAGCGGGTTCCGCCTACGAGCAGTACTTC. Its translation: CSVILAGSAYEQYF.

The chain recombines TRBV9 with TRBJ2-3; D tentatively fits TRBD1 or TRBD2 (5 bases each). Germline V gives CDR1 SGDLS, CDR2 YYNGEE. The V and J ends lost 3 bases and 3 bases respectively, with 11 bases between them. CDR3 length: 14 amino acids. CDR3 sequence: CASSAGLGTDTQYF. In DNA form, the CDR3 reads TGTGCCAGCAGCGCGGGGCTCGGTACAGATACGCAGTATTTT.

The chain links TRBV12-3 or TRBV12-4 to TRBJ2-2; possibly TRBD1 or TRBD2 for D (6 bases each). The CDR3 totals 18 residues. V shed 2 bases and J shed 0 bases, with 16 bases lying between them. CDR3 sequence (DNA): TGTGCCAGCAGTTTAATCCCTTCGGGGGCGCCGAACACCGGGGAGCTGTTTTTT. Translation gives CASSLIPSGAPNTGELFF.

This clonotype showed up just a few times. The rearrangement joins TRBV29-1 to TRBJ1-1, with D perhaps TRBD1 (6 bases). Germline assignment: CDR1 SQVTM and CDR2 ANQGSEA. This CDR3 contains 13 residues. V was cut by 6 bases and J by 1 base, with 12 bases left in between. Written as DNA, the CDR3 is TGCAGCGTGCAGGGGCCTCGGAACACTGAAGCTTTCTTT. This codes for CSVQGPRNTEAFF.

Ten or more counts support this clonotype. The chain carries TRBV3-1 and TRBJ2-2; D is unclear. The germline V gene encodes CDR1 LGHDT and CDR2 YNNKEL (reference sequence). The CDR3 consists of 16 residues. The V gene lost 5 bases and the J gene lost 1 base, with 14 bases spanning the gap. This CDR3 reads CASSSGPGKNTGELFF. CDR3 nucleotides: TGTGCCAGCAGCTCCGGACCCGGAAAGAACACCGGGGAGCTGTTTTTT.

The genes are TRBV7-9 and TRBJ2-1, with 7 bases identical to TRBD1. V lost 1 base and J lost 7; bases outside the gene matches: 7. The germline V gene encodes CDR1 SEHNR and CDR2 FQNEAQ (reference sequence). This CDR3 comprises 15 residues. Here the CDR3 DNA reads TGTGCCAGCAGCTTAGGGACAGGAGTTAGGAATGAGCAGTTCTTC. It is translated as CASSLGTGVRNEQFF.

At least ten counts were recorded for this clonotype. The CDR3 bases are TGTGCCTGGAGTTTGGCAGGAGATCAGCCCCAGCATTTT. Amino acid sequence: CAWSLAGDQPQHF. The chain is built from TRBV30 and TRBJ1-5; D remains ambiguous. Germline values: CDR1 GTSNPN, CDR2 SVGIG (reference sequence). The CDR3 has 13 residues. The ends were cut back, 2 bases at V and 5 bases at J, with 10 bases in the middle. The whole variable domain, filled in from reference TRBV30 and TRBJ1-5, reads SQTIHQWPATLVQPVGSPLSLECTVEGTSNPNLYWYRQAAGRGLQLLFYSVGIGQISSEVPQNLSASRPQDRQFILSSKKLLLSDSGFYLCAWSLAGDQPQHFGDGTRLSIL.

V and J are TRBV7-2 and TRBJ1-6; D is possibly TRBD1 (5 bases). The ends were cut back, 4 bases at V and 5 bases at J, with 9 bases in the middle. The V gene's germline CDR1 is SGHTA and CDR2 FQGNSA. The CDR3 runs 14 residues. The CDR3 here is CASSSGAHNSPLHF. The CDR3 DNA sequence: TGTGCCAGCAGCTCCGGGGCCCATAATTCACCCCTCCACTTT.

This clonotype was counted between two and nine times. The rearrangement links TRBV30 to TRBJ1-6; 7 positions agree with TRBD1. Germline-derived CDR1 and CDR2 are GTSNPN and SVGIG (reference sequence). With 4 bases clipped from V and 7 bases from J, the junction kept 7 bases outside the gene matches. This CDR3 is built from 14 residues. The CDR3 loop reads CAWTGTASNSPLHF. Written as DNA, the CDR3 is TGTGCCTGGACAGGGACAGCCTCCAATTCACCCCTCCACTTT.

This clonotype appeared once. The chain couples TRBV5-4 to TRBJ2-1, with 9 positions matching TRBD2. Germline values: CDR1 SGHNT, CDR2 YYREEE (reference sequence). After removal of 0 bases from V and 9 bases from J, the junction contained 13 bases not matched to a gene. The CDR3 has 17 residues. In DNA form, the CDR3 reads TGTGCCAGCAGCTTGGAAGGGGGGCTAGCGGGAAATGGTGAGCAGTTCTTC. Translating it yields CASSLEGGLAGNGEQFF. Variable domain in full (rest from reference TRBV5-4 and TRBJ2-1): ETGVTQSPTHLIKTRGQQVTLRCSSQSGHNTVSWYQQALGQGPQFIFQYYREEENGRGNFPPRFSGLQFPNYSSELNVNALELDDSALYLCASSLEGGLAGNGEQFFGPGTRLTVL.

The V call is TRBV7-3, the J call TRBJ1-2; 10 nucleotides align to TRBD1. J gave up 8 bases and V 5 bases, and 8 bases lay outside the gene matches. The CDR3 totals 14 residues. Germline loops: CDR1 SGHTA, CDR2 FQGTGA. CDR3 bases: TGTGCCAGCAGCGGAGACAGGGGGCTGGGGGGCTACACCTTC. Encoded protein: CASSGDRGLGGYTF. The whole variable domain, filled in from reference TRBV7-3 and TRBJ1-2, reads GAGVSQTPSNKVTEKGKYVELRCDPISGHTALYWYRQSLGQGPEFLIYFQGTGAADDSGLPNDRFFAVRPEGSVSTLKIQRTERGDSAVYLCASSGDRGLGGYTFGSGTRLTVV.

The CDR3 DNA follows: TGTGCCAGCAGCTTAGAGGGACTAGCGGGGGCTTTTGGTGAGCAGTTCTTC. Its translation: CASSLEGLAGAFGEQFF. V gene TRBV11-2 combines with J gene TRBJ2-1; TRBD2 aligns across 14 bases. Losses at the gene ends were 0 bases for V and 9 bases for J; bases not matched to a gene: 7. CDR3 size: 17 residues. Germline CDR1 SGHAT, CDR2 FQNNGV.

CDR3 nucleotides: TGTGCCAGCAGCCAAGATCGTGGCGGGGCCCCGGACGATCAGCAGTTCTTC. It specifies CASSQDRGGAPDDQQFF. The chain links TRBV4-2 to TRBJ2-1; perhaps TRBD2 as D (6 bases). There are 17 residues in the CDR3. Between the trimmed V and J ends, which lost 0 bases and 11 bases, there was a span of 23 bases. CDR1 LGHNA and CDR2 YNFKEQ come from the germline V gene.

This chain connects TRBV15 to TRBJ1-6, with TRBD1 matching over 7 bases. V was clipped by 2 bases and J by 6 bases; unmatched bases: 7. Germline CDR1 reads LNHNV; CDR2 reads YYDKDF (reference sequence). This CDR3 region has 16 residues. CDR3 DNA: TGTGCCACCAGCAGACCCACAGGGGCTGGTAATTCACCCCTCCACTTT. This gives the protein CATSRPTGAGNSPLHF.

This clonotype occurred a few times. The chain carries TRBV24-1 and TRBJ2-3, with 8 positions matching TRBD2. V trimming: 2 bases; J trimming: 6 bases; junction bases outside the gene matches: 24. The CDR3 runs to 21 residues. Germline V gene data show CDR1 as KGHDR and CDR2 as SFDVKD. The CDR3 here is CATSDSSRERERSKVSDTQYF. For the CDR3, the DNA is TGTGCCACCAGTGATTCCTCGCGGGAGCGGGAGAGGAGTAAGGTGTCTGATACGCAGTATTTT.